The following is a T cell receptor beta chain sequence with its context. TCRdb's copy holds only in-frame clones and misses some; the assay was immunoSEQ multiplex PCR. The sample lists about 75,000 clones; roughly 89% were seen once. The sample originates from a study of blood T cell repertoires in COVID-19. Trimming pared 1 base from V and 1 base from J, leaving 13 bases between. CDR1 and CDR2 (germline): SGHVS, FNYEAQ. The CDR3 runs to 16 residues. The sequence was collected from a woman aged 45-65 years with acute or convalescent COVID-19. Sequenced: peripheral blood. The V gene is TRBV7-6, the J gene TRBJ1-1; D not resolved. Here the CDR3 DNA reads TGTGCCAGCAGCTTAGGAGAAGAGGGAACGAACACTGAAGCTTTCTTT. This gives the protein CASSLGEEGTNTEAFF.